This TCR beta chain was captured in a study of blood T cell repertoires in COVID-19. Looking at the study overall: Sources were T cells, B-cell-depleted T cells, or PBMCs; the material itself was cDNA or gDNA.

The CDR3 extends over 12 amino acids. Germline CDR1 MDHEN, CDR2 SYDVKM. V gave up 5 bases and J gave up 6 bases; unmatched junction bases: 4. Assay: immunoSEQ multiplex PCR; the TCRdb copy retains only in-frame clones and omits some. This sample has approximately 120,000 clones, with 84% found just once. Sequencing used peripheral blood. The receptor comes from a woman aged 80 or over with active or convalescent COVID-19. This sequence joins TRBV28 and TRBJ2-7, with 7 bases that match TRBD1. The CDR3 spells CASSRQGGEQYF. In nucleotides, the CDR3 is TGTGCCAGCAGTCGACAGGGCGGCGAGCAGTACTTC.